These 14 T cell receptor beta chains were sequenced from one sample in a study of T cell responses to AZD1222 COVID-19 vaccine. Clones were read by immunoSEQ multiplex PCR, and TCRdb kept only the in-frame ones, dropping some. The sample yields approximately 97,000 clones, roughly nine tenths seen once. The material sequenced was peripheral blood, taken on day 0 of AZD1222 vaccination. These receptors originate from an adult in good health.

The V gene is TRBV7-9, the J gene TRBJ1-2; possible D gene TRBD1, 5 bases. The CDR3 extends over 15 amino acids. CDR1 is SEHNR and CDR2 is FQNEAQ in the germline V gene (reference sequence). Trimming took off 5 bases at V and 2 bases at J, with 15 bases between the two ends. CDR3 sequence: CASSKGALGNYGYTF. For the CDR3, the DNA is TGTGCCAGCAGCAAAGGGGCCTTAGGGAACTATGGCTACACCTTC.

The rearrangement joins TRBV5-1 to TRBJ1-1; D possibly corresponds to TRBD1 (5 bases). CDR3 length: 11 amino acids. V lost 5 bases and J 5 bases, leaving 7 bases between the germline ends. The germline CDR1 and CDR2 sequences are SGHRS and YFSETQ. This chain's CDR3 is CASSWGTEAFF. The DNA of the CDR3 is TGCGCCAGCAGTTGGGGGACTGAAGCTTTCTTT.

The chain combines TRBV14 with TRBJ2-1; possibly TRBD2 for D (5 bases). CDR3 size: 16 residues. Germline CDR1 SGHDN, CDR2 FVKESK. V dropped 3 bases and J dropped 9 bases, with 21 bases sitting between them. The CDR3 nucleotides are TGTGCCAGCAGCCATCGTCGTCTTGGGAGCATCAGTGAGCAGTTCTTC. Translation gives CASSHRRLGSISEQFF.

The chain is built from TRBV7-2 and TRBJ1-2; 10 nucleotides align to TRBD1. The length of the CDR3 is 15 residues. V gave up 5 bases and J gave up 5 bases; unmatched junction bases: 8. Germline V gene data show CDR1 as SGHTA and CDR2 as FQGNSA. This chain's CDR3 is CASSPQPGQGYGYTF. Written as DNA, the CDR3 is TGTGCCAGCAGCCCTCAACCGGGACAGGGGTATGGCTACACCTTC.

V and J are TRBV10-3 and TRBJ2-2; TRBD1 matches at 7 bases. The V segment lost 6 bases and the J segment 4 bases; nucleotides outside the gene matches: 20. The CDR3 contains 19 residues. Germline lookup yields CDR1 ENHRY and CDR2 SYGVKD. CDR3 in DNA: TGTGCCATCAGCTCGTTTCGGGGTGGGAGACAGGGCCTCACCGGGGAGCTGTTTTTT. It specifies CAISSFRGGRQGLTGELFF.

The chain is built from TRBV5-4 and TRBJ2-7; 10 positions match TRBD1. Germline CDR1 SGHNT, CDR2 YYREEE (reference sequence). The J segment lost 2 bases and the V segment lost 0 bases, leaving 2 bases of the junction unmatched. The CDR3 has 15 residues. The DNA of the CDR3 is TGTGCCAGCAGCTTGGGGACAGGGGGGCCCTACGAGCAGTACTTC. It specifies CASSLGTGGPYEQYF. The full variable domain, with the rest looked up from reference TRBV5-4 and TRBJ2-7, is ETGVTQSPTHLIKTRGQQVTLRCSSQSGHNTVSWYQQALGQGPQFIFQYYREEENGRGNFPPRFSGLQFPNYSSELNVNALELDDSALYLCASSLGTGGPYEQYFGPGTRLTVT.

This sequence joins TRBV10-3 and TRBJ2-7, with 12 bases lining up with TRBD2. CDR1 and CDR2 from the germline V gene are ENHRY and SYGVKD. The CDR3 covers 13 residues. Germline trimming cut 10 bases from V and 6 bases from J; bases unmatched to any gene: 7. The CDR3 DNA follows: TGTGCCACCACTAGCGGGAGGCCCTCCGAGCAGTACTTC. Amino acid sequence: CATTSGRPSEQYF.

The table lists this clone with a count of one. This chain connects TRBV6-5 to TRBJ1-3; possibly TRBD1 for D (6 bases). Germline CDR1 is MNHEY and CDR2 is SVGAGI. V shed 6 bases and J shed 1 base, with 13 bases lying between them. The CDR3 extends over 15 amino acids. The CDR3 region is CASSFRDISGNTIYF. The DNA of the CDR3 is TGTGCCAGCAGCTTCCGGGACATATCTGGAAACACCATATATTTT.

The rearrangement uses TRBV4-3 and TRBJ2-7; TRBD1 aligns across 10 bases. The J segment lost 3 bases and the V segment lost 9 bases, leaving 2 bases of the junction unmatched. This CDR3 comprises 12 residues. Germline loops: CDR1 LGHNA, CDR2 YSLEER. The CDR3: CASGDRGYEQYF. Written as DNA, the CDR3 is TGCGCCAGTGGGGACAGGGGCTACGAGCAGTACTTC.

The rearrangement links TRBV27 to TRBJ2-1; D is unresolved. Trimming removed 6 bases at V and 10 bases at J, with 19 bases between. The germline V gene has CDR1 MNHEY and CDR2 SMNVEV (reference sequence). The CDR3 has 14 residues. This CDR3 reads CASSNPPLGHEQFF. DNA for the CDR3: TGTGCCAGCAGCAACCCCCCCTTAGGTCACGAGCAGTTCTTC.

The J gene is TRBJ2-7, the V gene TRBV18, with 15 bases that match TRBD2. The CDR3 contains 16 residues. Germline CDR1 reads KGHSH; CDR2 reads LQKENI. Trimming at V came to 3 bases and at J to 5 bases, leaving 5 bases not matched to a gene. The CDR3 loop is CASSPVGLAGGHEQYF. In DNA, the CDR3 is TGTGCCAGCTCACCGGTGGGACTAGCGGGAGGTCACGAGCAGTACTTC. The variable domain in full, with the rest retrieved from reference TRBV18 and TRBJ2-7, is NAGVMQNPRHLVRRRGQEARLRCSPMKGHSHVYWYRQLPEEGLKFMVYLQKENIIDESGMPKERFSAEFPKEGPSILRIQQVVRGDSAAYFCASSPVGLAGGHEQYFGPGTRLTVT.

The chain combines TRBV6-5 with TRBJ2-1, with D perhaps matching TRBD1 or TRBD2 (5 bases each). The V and J ends lost 8 bases and 7 bases respectively, with 12 bases between them. The CDR3 is made up of 12 amino acids. The germline V gene has CDR1 MNHEY and CDR2 SVGAGI. The DNA of the CDR3 is TGTGCCAGCGCGAGGGGTGTGAATGAGCAGTTCTTC. Its protein product is CASARGVNEQFF.

The gene calls are TRBV15 and TRBJ2-1; D remains unclear. V was trimmed by 0 bases and J by 5 bases, leaving 11 bases between them. The CDR3 length is 15 residues. In germline, CDR1 is LNHNV, CDR2 YYDKDF (reference sequence). The CDR3 sequence is CATSRDLNSHNEQFF. Here the CDR3 DNA reads TGTGCCACCAGCAGAGATCTCAACAGCCACAATGAGCAGTTCTTC.

The chain links TRBV6-5 to TRBJ2-3; a possible D gene is TRBD2 (7 bases). Germline CDR1 reads MNHEY; CDR2 reads SVGAGI. Trimming took 8 bases from V and 11 from J, leaving 17 bases between them. This CDR3 has 12 amino acids. CDR3 loop: CASSRGSGVQYF. As DNA, the CDR3 is TGTGCCAGCTCTAGGGGGAGCGGGGTGCAGTATTTT.